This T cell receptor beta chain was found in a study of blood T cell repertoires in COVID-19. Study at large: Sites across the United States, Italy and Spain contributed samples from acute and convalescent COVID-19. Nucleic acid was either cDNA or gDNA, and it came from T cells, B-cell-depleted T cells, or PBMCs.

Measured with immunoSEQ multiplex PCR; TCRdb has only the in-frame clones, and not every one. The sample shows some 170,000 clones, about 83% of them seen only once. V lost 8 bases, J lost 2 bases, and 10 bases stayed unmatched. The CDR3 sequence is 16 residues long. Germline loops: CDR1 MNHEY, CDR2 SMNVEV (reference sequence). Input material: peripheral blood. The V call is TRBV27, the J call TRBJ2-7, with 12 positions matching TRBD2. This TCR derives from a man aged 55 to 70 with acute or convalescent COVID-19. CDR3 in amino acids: CASATLGLAGPYEQYF. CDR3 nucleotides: TGTGCCAGCGCGACCTTGGGACTAGCGGGCCCCTACGAGCAGTACTTC.